The 21 T cell receptor beta chains below all came from one sample that was sequenced in a study of blood T cell repertoires in COVID-19. Assay used: immunoSEQ multiplex PCR; TCRdb lists only in-frame clones, some missing. The sample includes roughly 250,000 clones, about 80% of them seen just once. The material sequenced was peripheral blood. The receptors shown here come from a man aged 45 to 65 with active or convalescent COVID-19.

The chain has TRBV29-1 and TRBJ1-1; 7 positions agree with TRBD1. This CDR3 has 13 residues. Trimming took 6 bases from V and 5 from J; bases not matched to a gene: 9. Germline loops: CDR1 SQVTM, CDR2 ANQGSEA. The CDR3 nucleotides read TGCAGCGTCTATACAGGGGTAGGGACTGAAGCTTTCTTT. Encoded protein: CSVYTGVGTEAFF.

The table lists this clone with many counts. J is TRBJ1-2 and V is TRBV11-1, with unresolved D. The V gene's germline CDR1 is SGHAT and CDR2 FQDESV (reference sequence). The CDR3 sequence is 13 residues long. Trimming took off 3 bases at V and 7 bases at J, with 12 bases between the two ends. CDR3 nucleotides: TGTGCCAGCAGCTTCGGCCAGGATTCTGGCTACACCTTC. Protein product: CASSFGQDSGYTF.

The chain links TRBV4-1 to TRBJ1-4; 11 bases match TRBD1. J was trimmed by 2 bases and V by 3 bases; bases with no gene match: 5. The germline V gene encodes CDR1 MGHRA and CDR2 YSYEKL. The CDR3 consists of 17 residues. The CDR3 protein is CASSHRDRGATNEKLFF. The CDR3 DNA reads as TGCGCCAGCAGCCACCGGGACAGGGGGGCGACTAATGAAAAACTGTTTTTT.

This clone has just one count. The CDR3 region has the DNA TGTGCCAGCAGCTTAGGGACAGGGGGGAAAGATACGCAGTATTTT. It yields the protein CASSLGTGGKDTQYF. This sequence joins TRBV7-6 and TRBJ2-3; 10 bases align to TRBD1. V gave up 1 base and J gave up 5 bases; unmatched junction bases: 3. CDR1 SGHVS and CDR2 FNYEAQ come from the germline V gene. The CDR3 sequence is 15 residues long.

The chain recombines TRBV6-2 or TRBV6-3 with TRBJ1-5; D might be TRBD1 (6 bases). V was shortened by 3 bases and J by 4 bases, with 22 bases between the two germline ends. CDR1 and CDR2 from the germline V gene are MNHEY and SVGEGT. The CDR3 runs to 18 residues. The CDR3 coding sequence is TGTGCCAGCAGTTATTTCGGACAGAATGTCTTGTCTAATCAGCCCCAGCATTTT. Translating gives CASSYFGQNVLSNQPQHF.

The CDR3 DNA reads as TGTGCCAGCAGCTTAGCGCTTCTTAGCGGCTCCTACGAGCAGTACTTC. Amino acid sequence: CASSLALLSGSYEQYF. This sequence joins TRBV7-8 and TRBJ2-7, with D perhaps TRBD2 (6 bases). With 0 bases removed from V and 0 bases from J, the gap between germline ends came to 12 bases. The CDR3 length is 16 residues. Germline CDR1 reads SGHVS; CDR2 reads FQNEAQ.

The chain is built from TRBV12-3 or TRBV12-4 and TRBJ2-3; no clear D. The CDR3 covers 13 residues. The V end was cut by 0 bases, the J end by 4 bases, with 5 bases between. CDR3 nucleotides: TGTGCCAGCAGTTTAGCTATCCCAGATACGCAGTATTTT. Translating gives CASSLAIPDTQYF.

The rearrangement joins TRBV5-1 to TRBJ2-5, with 12 bases lining up with TRBD1. V trimming: 7 bases; J trimming: 2 bases; junction bases outside the gene matches: 18. Germline CDR1 is SGHRS and CDR2 is YFSETQ. CDR3 length: 19 residues. CDR3 nucleotide sequence: TGCGCCAGCCGAGTGGGGGACAGGGGGCAGCTAGCGGATCAAGAGACCCAGTACTTC. Protein sequence: CASRVGDRGQLADQETQYF.

The rearrangement joins TRBV6-5 to TRBJ1-3; weak D call: TRBD1 (5 bases). Germline V gene data show CDR1 as MNHEY and CDR2 as SVGAGI. The CDR3 contains 14 residues. Deletions cut 7 bases from V and 5 bases from J, with 15 bases between. This CDR3 reads CASIYEQARNTIYF. The DNA of the CDR3 is TGTGCCAGCATCTACGAACAGGCCAGAAACACCATATATTTT.

This clone appeared a single time. The chain couples TRBV30 to TRBJ2-5, with D tentatively TRBD1 (5 bases). This CDR3 has 15 amino acids. V was trimmed by 0 bases and J by 4 bases, leaving 15 bases between them. CDR1 and CDR2 from the germline V gene are GTSNPN and SVGIG (reference sequence). The CDR3 is CAWSVQAFGGETQYF. As DNA, the CDR3 is TGTGCCTGGAGTGTACAGGCCTTCGGTGGAGAGACCCAGTACTTC.

This sequence joins TRBV28 and TRBJ2-7; D remains unclear. The CDR3 contains 11 residues. Germline V gene data show CDR1 as MDHEN and CDR2 as SYDVKM. Trimming left V 4 bases short and J 6 bases short, with 7 bases between. As DNA, the CDR3 is TGTGCCAGCAGTTACCAGGTCGAGCAGTACTTC. Protein product: CASSYQVEQYF.

The V call is TRBV10-3, the J call TRBJ1-5, with D perhaps matching TRBD1 (5 bases). Germline V gene sequence: CDR1 ENHRY, CDR2 SYGVKD. The CDR3 extends over 14 amino acids. V lost 7 bases and J 0 bases, leaving 10 bases between the germline ends. CDR3 sequence reads: CAITDSYSNQPQHF. CDR3 coding DNA: TGTGCCATCACCGACAGTTATAGCAATCAGCCCCAGCATTTT.

This clone has just one count. The chain joins TRBV29-1 to TRBJ1-4; a possible D gene is TRBD1 (6 bases). V lost 6 bases to trimming and J lost 7 bases, with 15 bases between them. Per the germline V gene, CDR1 is SQVTM and CDR2 is ANQGSEA. This CDR3 comprises 13 residues. CDR3 bases: TGCAGCGTATCCGGGACAATTACTGAAAAACTGTTTTTT. As protein: CSVSGTITEKLFF.

V and J are TRBV5-5 and TRBJ2-7; 8 bases are a match to TRBD1. The CDR3 is made up of 16 amino acids. The ends lost 3 bases at V and 4 bases at J; junction bases unmatched: 12. Germline values: CDR1 SGHKS, CDR2 YYEKEE (reference sequence). The CDR3: CASSSQGAEGGYEQYF. DNA for the CDR3: TGTGCCAGCAGCTCCCAGGGGGCCGAGGGGGGTTACGAGCAGTACTTC.

This chain connects TRBV7-2 to TRBJ2-3; 7 nucleotides match TRBD2. This CDR3 has 15 amino acids. Per germline, CDR1 SGHTA and CDR2 FQGNSA. After removal of 5 bases from V and 3 bases from J, the junction contained 8 bases not matched to a gene. The CDR3 DNA reads as TGTGCCAGCAGCCCCCAGGGAGGGAGGACAGATACGCAGTATTTT. Its translation is CASSPQGGRTDTQYF.

The V gene is TRBV7-9, the J gene TRBJ2-7; D is undetermined. The CDR3 loop spans 13 amino acids. V shed 3 bases and J shed 1 base, with 7 bases lying between them. Germline loops: CDR1 SEHNR, CDR2 FQNEAQ (reference sequence). CDR3 residues: CASSFDISYEQYF. CDR3 coding DNA: TGTGCCAGCAGCTTTGACATTTCCTACGAGCAGTACTTC.

This chain links TRBV19 with TRBJ1-2, with no clear D. V lost 7 bases to trimming and J lost 3 bases, with 9 bases between them. The CDR3 sequence is 12 residues long. Germline V gene data show CDR1 as LNHDA and CDR2 as SQIVND (reference sequence). The CDR3, as DNA: TGTGCCAGTACCACGGTTGACTATGGCTACACCTTC. Amino acid sequence: CASTTVDYGYTF.

The rearrangement joins TRBV5-1 to TRBJ2-5; 10 positions match TRBD2. The junction had 10 bases not matched to a gene; V was cut back by 6 bases and J by 2 bases. Per the germline V gene, CDR1 is SGHRS and CDR2 is YFSETQ. This CDR3 is 16 amino acids long. The CDR3 DNA reads as TGCGCCAGCACCAGACTAGCGGGTGCCTCGCAAGAGACCCAGTACTTC. Translated, it gives CASTRLAGASQETQYF.

The rearrangement uses TRBV3-1 (or the pseudogene TRBV3-2) and TRBJ1-2; 8 positions agree with TRBD1. The length of the CDR3 is 14 residues. The J segment lost 4 bases and the V segment lost 4 bases, leaving 5 bases of the junction unmatched. Per germline, CDR1 LGHDT and CDR2 YNNKEL (reference sequence). For the CDR3, the DNA is TGTGCCAGCAGCCCGACAGGGGAGGGCTATGGCTACACCTTC. Translation gives CASSPTGEGYGYTF.

The chain links TRBV10-3 to TRBJ1-3; D ambiguous. Trimming cost V 2 bases and J 0 bases, with 11 bases left between them. The CDR3 spans 16 residues. Germline lookup yields CDR1 ENHRY and CDR2 SYGVKD. The chain's CDR3 is CAISERPGNSGNTIYF. The CDR3 DNA reads as TGTGCCATCAGTGAGAGACCAGGAAACTCTGGAAACACCATATATTTT.

The chain has TRBV7-8 and TRBJ1-1, with 12 bases fitting TRBD1. Trimming at V came to 4 bases and at J to 4 bases, leaving 16 bases not matched to a gene. Germline CDR1 SGHVS, CDR2 FQNEAQ. CDR3 length equals 19 residues. The CDR3 spells CASSSHYRDRGQGVTEAFF. The CDR3 DNA reads TGTGCCAGCAGCTCCCACTACCGGGACAGGGGGCAAGGGGTCACTGAAGCTTTCTTT.